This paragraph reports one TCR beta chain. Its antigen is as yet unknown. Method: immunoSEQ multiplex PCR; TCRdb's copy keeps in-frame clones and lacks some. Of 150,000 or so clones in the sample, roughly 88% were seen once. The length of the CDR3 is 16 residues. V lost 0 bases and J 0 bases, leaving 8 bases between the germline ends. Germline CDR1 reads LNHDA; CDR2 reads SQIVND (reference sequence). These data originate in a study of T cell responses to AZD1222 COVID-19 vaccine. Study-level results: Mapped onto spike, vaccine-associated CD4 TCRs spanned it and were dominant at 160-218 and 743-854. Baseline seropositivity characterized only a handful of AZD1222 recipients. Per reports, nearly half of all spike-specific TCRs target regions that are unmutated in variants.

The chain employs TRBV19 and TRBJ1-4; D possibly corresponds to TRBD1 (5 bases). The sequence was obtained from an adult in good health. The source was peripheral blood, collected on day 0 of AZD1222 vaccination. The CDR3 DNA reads TGTGCCAGTAGTATAGAGGTGGGGGCAACTAATGAAAAACTGTTTTTT. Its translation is CASSIEVGATNEKLFF.